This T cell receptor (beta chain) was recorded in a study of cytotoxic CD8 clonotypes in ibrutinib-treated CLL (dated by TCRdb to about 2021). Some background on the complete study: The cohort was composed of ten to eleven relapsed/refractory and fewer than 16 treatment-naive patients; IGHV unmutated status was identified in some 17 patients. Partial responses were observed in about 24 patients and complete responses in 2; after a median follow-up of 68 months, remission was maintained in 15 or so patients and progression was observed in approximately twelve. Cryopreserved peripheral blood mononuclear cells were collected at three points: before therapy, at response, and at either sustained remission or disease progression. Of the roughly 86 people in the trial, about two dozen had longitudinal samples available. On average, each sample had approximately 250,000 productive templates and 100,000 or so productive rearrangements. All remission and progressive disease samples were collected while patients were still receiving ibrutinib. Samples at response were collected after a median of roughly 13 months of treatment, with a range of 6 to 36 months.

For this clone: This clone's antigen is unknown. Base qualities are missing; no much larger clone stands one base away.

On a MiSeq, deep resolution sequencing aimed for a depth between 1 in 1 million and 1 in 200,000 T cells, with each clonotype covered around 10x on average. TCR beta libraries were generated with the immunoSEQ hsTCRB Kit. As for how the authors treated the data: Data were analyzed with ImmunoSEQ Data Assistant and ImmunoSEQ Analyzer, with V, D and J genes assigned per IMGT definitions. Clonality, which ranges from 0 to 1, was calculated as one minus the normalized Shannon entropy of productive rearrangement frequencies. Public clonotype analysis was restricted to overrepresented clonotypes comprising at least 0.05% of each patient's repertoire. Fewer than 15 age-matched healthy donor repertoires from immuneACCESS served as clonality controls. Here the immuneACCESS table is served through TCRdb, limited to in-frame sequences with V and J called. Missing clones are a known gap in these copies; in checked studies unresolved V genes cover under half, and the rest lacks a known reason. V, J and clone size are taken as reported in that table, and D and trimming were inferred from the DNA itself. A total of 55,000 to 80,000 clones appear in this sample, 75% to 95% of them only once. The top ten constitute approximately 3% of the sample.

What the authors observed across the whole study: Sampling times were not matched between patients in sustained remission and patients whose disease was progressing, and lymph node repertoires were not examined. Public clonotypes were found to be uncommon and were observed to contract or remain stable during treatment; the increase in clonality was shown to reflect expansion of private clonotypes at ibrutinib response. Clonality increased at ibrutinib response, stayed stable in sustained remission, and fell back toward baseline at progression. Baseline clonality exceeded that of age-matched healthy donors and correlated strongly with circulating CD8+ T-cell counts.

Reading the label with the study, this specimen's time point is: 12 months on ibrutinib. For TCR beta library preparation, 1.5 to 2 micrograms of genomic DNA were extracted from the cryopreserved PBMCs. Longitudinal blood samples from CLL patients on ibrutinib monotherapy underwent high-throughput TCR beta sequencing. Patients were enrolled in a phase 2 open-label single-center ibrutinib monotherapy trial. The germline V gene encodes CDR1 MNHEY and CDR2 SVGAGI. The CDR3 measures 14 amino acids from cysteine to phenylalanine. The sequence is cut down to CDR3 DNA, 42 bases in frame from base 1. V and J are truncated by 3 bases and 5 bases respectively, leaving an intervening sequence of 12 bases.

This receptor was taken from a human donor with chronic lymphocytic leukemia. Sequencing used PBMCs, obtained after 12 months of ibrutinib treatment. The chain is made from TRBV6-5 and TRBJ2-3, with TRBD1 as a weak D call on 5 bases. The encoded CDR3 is CASSYRQGIDTQYF. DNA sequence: TGTGCCAGCAGTTATCGGCAGGGTATAGATACGCAGTATTTT.